This T cell receptor (beta chain) was observed in a study of control samples from healthy donors and cancer patients. This clone was counted a single time. Data came from immunoSEQ multiplex PCR; TCRdb stores just in-frame clones and leaves some out. The table includes around 110,000 clones, around 89% detected once. Trimming pared 9 bases from V and 10 bases from J, leaving 14 bases between. This CDR3 is built from 12 residues. CDR1 and CDR2 from the germline V gene are KGHDR and SFDVKD. This chain uses TRBV24-1 with TRBJ1-4; unclear D gene. The receptor was isolated from a woman aged 70-85 years in good health. The sequenced sample was blood. The CDR3 spells CATEGPFGKLFF. As DNA, the CDR3 is TGTGCCACCGAGGGCCCATTTGGAAAACTGTTTTTT.